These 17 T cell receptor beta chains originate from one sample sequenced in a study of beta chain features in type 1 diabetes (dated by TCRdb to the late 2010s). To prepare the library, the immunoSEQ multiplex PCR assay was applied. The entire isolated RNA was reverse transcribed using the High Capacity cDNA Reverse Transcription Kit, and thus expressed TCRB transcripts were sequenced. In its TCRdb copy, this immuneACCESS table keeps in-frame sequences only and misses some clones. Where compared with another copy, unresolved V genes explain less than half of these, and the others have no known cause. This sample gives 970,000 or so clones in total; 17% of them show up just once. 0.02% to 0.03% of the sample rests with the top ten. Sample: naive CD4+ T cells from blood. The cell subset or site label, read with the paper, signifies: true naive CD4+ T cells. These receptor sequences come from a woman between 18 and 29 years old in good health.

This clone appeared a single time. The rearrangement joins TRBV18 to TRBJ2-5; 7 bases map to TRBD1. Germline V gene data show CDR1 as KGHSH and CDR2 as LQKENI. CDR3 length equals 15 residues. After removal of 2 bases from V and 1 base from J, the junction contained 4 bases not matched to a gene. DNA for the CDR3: TGTGCCAGCTCACCATGGGACAGTGTCCAAGAGACCCAGTACTTC. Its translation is CASSPWDSVQETQYF.

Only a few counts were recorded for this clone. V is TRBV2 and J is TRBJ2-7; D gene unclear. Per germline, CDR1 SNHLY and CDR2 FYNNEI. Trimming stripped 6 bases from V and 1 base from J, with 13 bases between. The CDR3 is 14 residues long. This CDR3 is CASRAATTSYEQYF. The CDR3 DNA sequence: TGTGCCAGCAGGGCGGCCACAACGTCCTACGAGCAGTACTTC.

In nucleotides, the CDR3 is TGCGCCAGCAAGATGCTAGCGGGAGTGGTCGGGGAGCTGTTTTTT. This translates into CASKMLAGVVGELFF. The J gene is TRBJ2-2, the V gene TRBV4-1, with 10 bases aligning to TRBD2. The germline V gene has CDR1 MGHRA and CDR2 YSYEKL. The V gene end was trimmed by 7 bases and the J gene end by 7 bases; junction bases not matched to a gene: 9. This CDR3 has 15 amino acids.

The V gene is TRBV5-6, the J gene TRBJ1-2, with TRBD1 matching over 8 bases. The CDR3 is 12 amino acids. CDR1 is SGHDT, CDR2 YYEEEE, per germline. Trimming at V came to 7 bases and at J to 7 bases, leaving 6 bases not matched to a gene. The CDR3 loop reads CASVGTGGGYTF. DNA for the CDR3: TGTGCCAGCGTCGGGACAGGTGGTGGCTACACCTTC.

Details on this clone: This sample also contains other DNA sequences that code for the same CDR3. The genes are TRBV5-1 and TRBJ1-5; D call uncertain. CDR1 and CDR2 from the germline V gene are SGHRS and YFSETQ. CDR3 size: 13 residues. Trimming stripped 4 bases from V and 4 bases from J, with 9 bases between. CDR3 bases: TGCGCCAGCAGCCCGGGCCCTAATCAGCCCCAGCATTTT. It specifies CASSPGPNQPQHF.

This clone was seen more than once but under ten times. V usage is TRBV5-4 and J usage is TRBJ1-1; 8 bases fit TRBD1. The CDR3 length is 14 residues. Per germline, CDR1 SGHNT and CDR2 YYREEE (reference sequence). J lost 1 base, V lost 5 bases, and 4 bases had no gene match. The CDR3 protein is CASRWGQENTEAFF. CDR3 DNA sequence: TGTGCCAGCAGATGGGGACAGGAGAACACTGAAGCTTTCTTT.

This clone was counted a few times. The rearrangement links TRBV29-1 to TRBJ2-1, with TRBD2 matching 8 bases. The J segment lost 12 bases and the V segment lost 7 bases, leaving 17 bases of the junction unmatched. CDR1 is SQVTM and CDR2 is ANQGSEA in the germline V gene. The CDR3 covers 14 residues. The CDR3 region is CSAGLAGRSLRQFF. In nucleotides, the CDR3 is TGCAGCGCAGGACTAGCTGGGAGATCCTTGCGGCAGTTCTTC.

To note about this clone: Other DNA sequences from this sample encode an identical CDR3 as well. Here the CDR3 DNA reads TGTGCCAGCAGCTTAGCGAGGGACTACGAGCAGTACTTC. It is translated as CASSLARDYEQYF. The chain carries TRBV7-2 and TRBJ2-7, with a possible D match to TRBD2 (5 bases). This CDR3 is built from 13 residues. Germline-derived CDR1 and CDR2 are SGHTA and FQGNSA. The V gene lost 0 bases and the J gene lost 3 bases, with 6 bases spanning the gap.

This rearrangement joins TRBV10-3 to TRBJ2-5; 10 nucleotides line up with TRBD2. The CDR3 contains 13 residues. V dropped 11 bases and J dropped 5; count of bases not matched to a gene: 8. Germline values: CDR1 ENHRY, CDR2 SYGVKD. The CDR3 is CAVSGRARETQYF. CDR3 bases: TGTGCCGTGAGCGGGAGGGCTCGGGAGACCCAGTACTTC.

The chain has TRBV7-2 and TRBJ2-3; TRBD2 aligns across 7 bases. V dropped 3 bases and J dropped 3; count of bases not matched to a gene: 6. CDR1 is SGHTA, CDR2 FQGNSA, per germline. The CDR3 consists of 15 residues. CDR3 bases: TGTGCCAGCAGCTTCTCTCGCGGGAGTACAGATACGCAGTATTTT. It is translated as CASSFSRGSTDTQYF.

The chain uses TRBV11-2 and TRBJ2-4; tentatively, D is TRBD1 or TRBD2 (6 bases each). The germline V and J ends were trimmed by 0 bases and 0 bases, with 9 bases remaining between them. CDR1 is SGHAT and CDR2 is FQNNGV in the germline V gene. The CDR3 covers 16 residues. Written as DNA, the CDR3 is TGTGCCAGCAGCTTAGACGGGGGCCTAGCCAAAAACATTCAGTACTTC. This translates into CASSLDGGLAKNIQYF. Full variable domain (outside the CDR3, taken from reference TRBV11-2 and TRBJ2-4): EAGVAQSPRYKIIEKRQSVAFWCNPISGHATLYWYQQILGQGPKLLIQFQNNGVVDDSQLPKDRFSAERLKGVDSTLKIQPAKLEDSAVYLCASSLDGGLAKNIQYFGAGTRLSVL.

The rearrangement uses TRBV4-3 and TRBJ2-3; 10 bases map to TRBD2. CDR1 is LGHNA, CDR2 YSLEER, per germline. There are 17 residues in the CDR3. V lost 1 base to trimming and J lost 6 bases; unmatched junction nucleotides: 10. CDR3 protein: CASSQAHLAGEADTQYF. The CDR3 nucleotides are TGCGCCAGCAGCCAAGCGCATCTAGCGGGAGAGGCGGATACGCAGTATTTT.

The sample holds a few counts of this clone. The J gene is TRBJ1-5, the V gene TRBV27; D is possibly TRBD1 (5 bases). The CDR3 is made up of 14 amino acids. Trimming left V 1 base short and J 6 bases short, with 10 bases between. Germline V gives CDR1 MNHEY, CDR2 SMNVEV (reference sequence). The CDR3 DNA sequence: TGTGCCAGCAGTTTATTGGGGGAGGGTCAGCCCCAGCATTTT. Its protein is CASSLLGEGQPQHF.

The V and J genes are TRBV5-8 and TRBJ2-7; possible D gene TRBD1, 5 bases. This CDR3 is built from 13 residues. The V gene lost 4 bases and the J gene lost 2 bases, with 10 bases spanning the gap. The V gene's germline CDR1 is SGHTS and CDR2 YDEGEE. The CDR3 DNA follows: TGTGCCAGCAGCCCGGACATCCCCTACGAGCAGTACTTC. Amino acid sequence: CASSPDIPYEQYF.

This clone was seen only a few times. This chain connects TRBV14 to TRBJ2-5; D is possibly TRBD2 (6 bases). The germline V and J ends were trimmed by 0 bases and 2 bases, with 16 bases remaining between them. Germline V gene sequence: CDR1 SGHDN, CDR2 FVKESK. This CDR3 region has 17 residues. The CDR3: CASSQDLGLSFQETQYF. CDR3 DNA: TGTGCCAGCAGCCAAGATCTTGGACTATCCTTTCAAGAGACCCAGTACTTC.

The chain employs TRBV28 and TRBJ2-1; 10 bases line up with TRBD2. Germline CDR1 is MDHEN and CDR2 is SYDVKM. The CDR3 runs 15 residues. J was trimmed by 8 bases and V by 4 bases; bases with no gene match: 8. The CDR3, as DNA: TGTGCCAGCAGTTCCCCGGGACTAGCGAGTTATGAGCAGTTCTTC. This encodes CASSSPGLASYEQFF.

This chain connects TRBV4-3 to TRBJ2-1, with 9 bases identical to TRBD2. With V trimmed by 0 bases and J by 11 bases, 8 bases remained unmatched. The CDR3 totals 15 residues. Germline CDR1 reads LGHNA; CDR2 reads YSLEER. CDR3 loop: CASSQDGAGGPKQFF. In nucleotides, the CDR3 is TGCGCCAGCAGCCAAGATGGGGCGGGAGGGCCAAAGCAGTTCTTC.